This T cell receptor beta chain appears in the sequencing data of a study of tumor-infiltrating lymphocytes in glioblastoma multiforme. Multiple V-beta primers and a C-beta primer amplified TCRB from RNA. Each CDR3 protein gets one entry after TCRdb re-called the multiplex PCR reads with MiXCR. The sample contains about 8,400 distinct CDR3 sequences, around 80% of which appear only once. This clonotype is hyperexpanded by share. This TCR derives from a male donor with glioblastoma. Sequencing was performed on brain tumor tissue.

CDR3 sequence (DNA): TGTGCCAGCAGCTTACGGTCCGGGGAGCTGTTTTTT. Protein: CASSLRSGELFF. The chain joins TRBV11-3 to TRBJ2-2; no clear D. The CDR3 spans 12 residues. Germline V CDR1 and CDR2: SGHNT, YENEEA. The V end lost 2 bases, the J end lost 6 bases, and 4 bases lay between the germline ends. Drawing the rest from reference TRBV11-3 and TRBJ2-2, the complete variable domain is EAGVVQSPRYKIIEKKQPVAFWCNPISGHNTLYWYLQNLGQGPELLIRYENEEAVDDSQLPKDRFSAERLKGVDSTLKIQPAELGDSAVYLCASSLRSGELFFGEGSRLTVL.